This T cell receptor beta chain was captured in a study of cytotoxic CD8 clonotypes in ibrutinib-treated CLL. CDR3 length: 14 amino acids. Germline V CDR1 and CDR2: MNHEY, SVGAGI. The V gene end was trimmed by 4 bases and the J gene end by 3 bases; junction bases not matched to a gene: 3. The table came from immunoSEQ multiplex PCR; TCRdb's copy has only in-frame clones and leaves some out. The sample yields about 160,000 clones, more than 65% seen once. This TCR was recovered from a human donor with chronic lymphocytic leukemia. V and J are TRBV6-5 and TRBJ1-5; the match to TRBD1 covers 7 bases. This sample comprised PBMCs, obtained after 12 months of ibrutinib treatment. Written as DNA, the CDR3 is TGTGCCAGCAGTTGGACAGGAATCAATCAGCCCCAGCATTTT. It codes for CASSWTGINQPQHF.